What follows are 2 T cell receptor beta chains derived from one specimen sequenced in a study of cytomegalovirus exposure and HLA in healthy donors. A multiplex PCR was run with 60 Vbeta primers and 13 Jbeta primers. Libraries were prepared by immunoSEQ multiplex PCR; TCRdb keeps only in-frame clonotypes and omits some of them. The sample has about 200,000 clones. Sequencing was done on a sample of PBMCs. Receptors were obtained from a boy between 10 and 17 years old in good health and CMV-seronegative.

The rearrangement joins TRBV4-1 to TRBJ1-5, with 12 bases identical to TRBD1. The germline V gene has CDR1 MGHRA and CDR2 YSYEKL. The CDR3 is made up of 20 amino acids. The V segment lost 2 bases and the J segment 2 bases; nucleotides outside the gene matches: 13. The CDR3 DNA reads TGCGCCAGCAGCCAATTTATATCGGGACAGGGGGCGTTTGGCAATCAGCCCCAGCATTTT. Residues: CASSQFISGQGAFGNQPQHF.

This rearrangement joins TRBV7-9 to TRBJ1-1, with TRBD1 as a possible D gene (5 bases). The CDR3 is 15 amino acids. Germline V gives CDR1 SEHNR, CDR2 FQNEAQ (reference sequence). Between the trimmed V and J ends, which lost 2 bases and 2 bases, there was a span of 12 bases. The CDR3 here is CASSLTREGNTEAFF. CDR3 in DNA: TGTGCCAGCAGCTTAACCAGGGAGGGAAACACTGAAGCTTTCTTT.